Below are 14 T cell receptor beta chains sequenced from a single sample in a study of cytomegalovirus exposure and HLA in healthy donors. In the PCR, 60 Vbeta and 13 Jbeta primers were used. The repertoire was sequenced with immunoSEQ multiplex PCR; TCRdb's copy has only in-frame clones and lacks some. Of about 110,000 clones in the sample, around 80% were seen once. Material: PBMCs. The source is a woman under 30 in good health and CMV-seropositive.

The chain is built from TRBV9 and TRBJ1-1; TRBD1 is a possible D gene (6 bases). The CDR3 totals 13 residues. Germline-derived CDR1 and CDR2 are SGDLS and YYNGEE. V shed 0 bases and J shed 4 bases, with 7 bases lying between them. The CDR3 sequence: CASSVVRGTEAFF. CDR3 in DNA: TGTGCCAGCAGCGTAGTCAGGGGCACTGAAGCTTTCTTT.

The chain carries TRBV20-1 and TRBJ2-7, with D uncertain. Trimming removed 6 bases at V and 5 bases at J, with 11 bases between. Germline CDR1 reads DFQATT; CDR2 reads SNEGSKA (reference sequence). CDR3 size: 11 residues. Here the CDR3 DNA reads TGCAGTGCAGCTTACAGTGACGAGCAGTACTTC. This translates into CSAAYSDEQYF.

The chain employs TRBV5-6 and TRBJ1-1; possibly TRBD1 for D (6 bases). Trimming took off 5 bases at V and 5 bases at J, with 16 bases between the two ends. The germline gives CDR1 SGHDT, CDR2 YYEEEE. This CDR3 is 14 amino acids long. The CDR3, as DNA: TGTGCCAGCAGGCGAGAGGGGGTAGGAACTGAAGCTTTCTTT. It translates to CASRREGVGTEAFF.

The chain couples TRBV4-1 to TRBJ2-5; a weak D match, TRBD2 (6 bases). The germline V and J ends were trimmed by 3 bases and 7 bases, with 18 bases remaining between them. The length of the CDR3 is 15 residues. CDR1 and CDR2 (germline): MGHRA, YSYEKL. The CDR3 is CASSQDLVGGMTQYF. The CDR3 DNA is TGCGCCAGCAGCCAGGACCTAGTGGGGGGTATGACCCAGTACTTC.

This chain links TRBV6-5 with TRBJ2-7; 7 bases are shared with TRBD1. V shed 6 bases, J shed 2 bases, and the junction held 7 bases outside the gene matches. The CDR3 runs 14 residues. In germline, CDR1 is MNHEY, CDR2 SVGAGI. Here the CDR3 reads CASSDGDRTYEQYF. The CDR3 region has the DNA TGTGCCAGCAGCGACGGGGACAGAACCTACGAGCAGTACTTC.

Only a few counts were recorded for this clone. The chain recombines TRBV7-3 with TRBJ1-1; 7 bases line up with TRBD1. Per germline, CDR1 SGHTA and CDR2 FQGTGA. The CDR3 is 14 amino acids. V lost 2 bases and J lost 4; bases outside the gene matches: 4. The chain's CDR3 is CASSLYTGVTEAFF. In nucleotides, the CDR3 is TGTGCCAGCAGCTTATATACAGGGGTCACTGAAGCTTTCTTT.

The V gene is TRBV19, the J gene TRBJ2-5; 10 bases line up with TRBD2. Germline-derived CDR1 and CDR2 are LNHDA and SQIVND (reference sequence). The CDR3 is 15 residues long. V was pared by 7 bases and J by 1 base, with 6 bases of the junction left unmatched. The CDR3 DNA is TGTGCCAGTACCACCAGGACTAGCGGCCAAGAGACCCAGTACTTC. Encoded protein: CASTTRTSGQETQYF. Combining the CDR3 with reference TRBV19 and TRBJ2-5 gives the whole variable domain DGGITQSPKYLFRKEGQNVTLSCEQNLNHDAMYWYRQDPGQGLRLIYYSQIVNDFQKGDIAEGYSVSREKKESFPLTVTSAQKNPTAFYLCASTTRTSGQETQYFGPGTRLLVL.

The chain couples TRBV2 to TRBJ1-2; 7 nucleotides align to TRBD1. CDR3 length: 14 amino acids. V shed 9 bases and J 3 bases; nucleotides not matched to a gene: 10. Per the germline V gene, CDR1 is SNHLY and CDR2 is FYNNEI. The CDR3 coding sequence is TGTGCCAGTGGGGTACAGGGGAGAGACTATGGCTACACCTTC. Residues: CASGVQGRDYGYTF. Based on the CDR3 plus reference TRBV2 and TRBJ1-2, the full variable domain is EPEVTQTPSHQVTQMGQEVILRCVPISNHLYFYWYRQILGQKVEFLVSFYNNEISEKSEIFDDQFSVERPDGSNFTLKIRSTKLEDSAMYFCASGVQGRDYGYTFGSGTRLTVV.

This clone has a handful of counts. V and J are TRBV2 and TRBJ1-5; no reliable D call. CDR1 SNHLY and CDR2 FYNNEI come from the germline V gene. V was clipped by 10 bases and J by 3 bases, with 10 bases between them. This CDR3 region has 12 residues. The CDR3 DNA follows: TGTGCCATGGGCCAACCCAATCAGCCCCAGCATTTT. It translates to CAMGQPNQPQHF. The whole variable domain, filled in from reference TRBV2 and TRBJ1-5, reads EPEVTQTPSHQVTQMGQEVILRCVPISNHLYFYWYRQILGQKVEFLVSFYNNEISEKSEIFDDQFSVERPDGSNFTLKIRSTKLEDSAMYFCAMGQPNQPQHFGDGTRLSIL.

The chain employs TRBV30 and TRBJ2-5, with a weak D call TRBD2 (5 bases). The DNA end is more similar to TRBJ2-7, so the J call may be wrong. Germline CDR1 and CDR2: GTSNPN and SVGIG (reference sequence). The CDR3 sequence is 13 residues long. For the CDR3, the DNA is TGTGCCTCTTACCGGGGTTTTAGCTACGAGCAGTACTTC. As protein: CASYRGFSYEQYF.

This rearrangement joins TRBV11-2 to TRBJ2-1; 9 nucleotides match TRBD1. V gave up 5 bases and J gave up 5 bases; unmatched junction bases: 7. Germline loops: CDR1 SGHAT, CDR2 FQNNGV. The CDR3 has 15 amino acids. CDR3 DNA: TGTGCCAGCAGCCCTCCGGGACAGGGCAACAATGAGCAGTTCTTC. It encodes CASSPPGQGNNEQFF.

The gene calls are TRBV7-9 and TRBJ1-5; TRBD1 matches at 8 bases. Germline CDR1 and CDR2: SEHNR and FQNEAQ (reference sequence). The CDR3 totals 14 residues. The ends lost 1 base at V and 7 bases at J; junction bases unmatched: 3. The CDR3 sequence: CASSLGTGNQPQHF. In DNA form, the CDR3 reads TGTGCCAGCAGCTTAGGGACAGGGAACCAGCCCCAGCATTTT.

CDR3 loop: CASKRTGSSYEQYF. For the CDR3, the DNA is TGTGCCAGCAAAAGGACAGGGTCATCCTACGAGCAGTACTTC. The V call is TRBV6-5, the J call TRBJ2-7; 8 bases are shared with TRBD1. There are 14 residues in the CDR3. Germline values: CDR1 MNHEY, CDR2 SVGAGI. V lost 7 bases to trimming and J lost 1 base; unmatched junction nucleotides: 6.

The J gene is TRBJ1-2, the V gene TRBV2, with D possibly TRBD1 on 5 matching bases. Germline loops: CDR1 SNHLY, CDR2 FYNNEI. V lost 3 bases, J lost 0 bases, and 14 bases lay in between. The CDR3 is 16 amino acids. DNA of the CDR3: TGTGCCAGCAGTGATCCGCCAGGGTGGGCTAACTATGGCTACACCTTC. It is translated as CASSDPPGWANYGYTF.